The rows below give T cell receptor beta chains drawn from one sample of a study of blood T cell repertoires in COVID-19. Libraries were prepared by immunoSEQ multiplex PCR; TCRdb keeps only in-frame clonotypes and omits some of them. The table lists about 250,000 clones, roughly four fifths of them singletons. Sequencing input: PBMCs or T cells enriched from blood (not recorded which). The receptors stem from a woman in her forties who had been exposed to COVID-19. CDR3s include the opening cysteine and the closing phenylalanine or tryptophan. The D gene is left open where the match is weak. Size is omitted from some rows. Given values are once, few, many or a class for expanded clones.

v_call	j_call	d_call	clone_size	cdr3_nt	cdr3_aa
TRBV27	TRBJ2-3	-	once	TGTGCCAGCAGTTTATACGACACGCACCCCACAGATACGCAGTATTTT	CASSLYDTHPTDTQYF
TRBV6-5	TRBJ1-1	-	-	TGTGCCAGCAGTTACCGGGATAACACTGAAGCTTTCTTT	CASSYRDNTEAFF
TRBV5-4	TRBJ1-1	TRBD1	-	TGTGCCAGCAGCTCAGGACAGGGAAACACTGAAGCTTTCTTT	CASSSGQGNTEAFF
TRBV13	TRBJ2-2	TRBD2	-	TGTGCCAGCAGCCCGCGACCTCCTAGCGGGGGGCACACCGGGGAGCTGTTTTTT	CASSPRPPSGGHTGELFF
TRBV9	TRBJ2-5	-	once	TGTGCCAGCAGCGCCGGGACAACCCAAGAGACCCAGTACTTC	CASSAGTTQETQYF
TRBV19	TRBJ2-2	-	-	TGTGCCACCCGCCTCGGGGAACCCCTCGCCGGGGAGCTGTTTTTT	CATRLGEPLAGELFF
TRBV6-5	TRBJ1-1	-	-	TGTGCCAGCACCTACGGCGGCTCGAACACTGAAGCTTTCTTT	CASTYGGSNTEAFF
TRBV29-1	TRBJ1-1	-	-	TGCTCCGCCGAGGGGGGGGTGTTCACTGAAGCTTTCTTT	CSAEGGVFTEAFF
TRBV2	TRBJ2-3	TRBD1	-	TGTGCCAGCATCCCGGGACAGTTGACAGATACGCAGTATTTT	CASIPGQLTDTQYF
TRBV14	TRBJ1-6	TRBD1	-	TGTGCCAGCAGCCAAACAGGGGGCGCATCTAATTCACCCCTCCACTTT	CASSQTGGASNSPLHF
TRBV11-2	TRBJ2-1	TRBD2	-	TGTGCCAGCACTGGTGAGCGGGACTCCTACAATGAGCAGTTCTTC	CASTGERDSYNEQFF